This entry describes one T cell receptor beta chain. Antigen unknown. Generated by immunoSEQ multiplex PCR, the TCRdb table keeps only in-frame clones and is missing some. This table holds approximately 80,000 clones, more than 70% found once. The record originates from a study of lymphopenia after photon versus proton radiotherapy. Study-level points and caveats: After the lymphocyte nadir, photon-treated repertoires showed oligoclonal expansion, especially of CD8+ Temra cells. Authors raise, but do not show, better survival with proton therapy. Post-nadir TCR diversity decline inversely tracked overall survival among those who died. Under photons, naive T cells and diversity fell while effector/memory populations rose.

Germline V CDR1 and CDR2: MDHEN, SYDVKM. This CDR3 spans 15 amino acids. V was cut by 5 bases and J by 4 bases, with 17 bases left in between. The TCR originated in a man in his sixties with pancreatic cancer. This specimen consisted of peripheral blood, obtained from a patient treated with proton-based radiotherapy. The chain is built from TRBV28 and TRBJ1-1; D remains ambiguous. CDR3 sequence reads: CASSGMSFSPTEAFF. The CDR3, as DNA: TGTGCCAGCAGTGGAATGTCTTTTTCTCCCACTGAAGCTTTCTTT. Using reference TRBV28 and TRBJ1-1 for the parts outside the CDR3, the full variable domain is DVKVTQSSRYLVKRTGEKVFLECVQDMDHENMFWYRQDPGLGLRLIYFSYDVKMKEKGDIPEGYSVSREKKERFSLILESASTNQTSMYLCASSGMSFSPTEAFFGQGTRLTVV.